This is a list of T cell receptor beta chains from one sample in a study of control samples from healthy donors and cancer patients. Sequencing was performed with immunoSEQ multiplex PCR; in TCRdb, only in-frame clones are kept and a portion is missing. In the table there are under 85,000 clones, 93% of which are singletons. The sequenced sample consisted of PBMCs. These receptors all come from a woman aged 40 to 50 with lung cancer. CDR3s include the opening cysteine and the closing phenylalanine or tryptophan. The order of the fields is CDR3 length, clone size, D gene, J gene, V gene, CDR3 protein, CDR3 DNA. D genes are given only for firm matches. The size of a clone is reported for some rows only, either as once, few or many, or as a class for expanded clones.

>17|.|.|TRBJ1-5|TRBV7-3
CASSPPGEEYSNQPQHF
TGTGCCAGCAGCCCCCCGGGGGAGGAATATAGCAATCAGCCCCAGCATTTT
>15|.|TRBD2|TRBJ2-7|TRBV4-2
CASSQDWLAGSEQYF
TGTGCCAGCAGCCAAGATTGGCTAGCGGGATCCGAGCAGTACTTC
>13|.|.|TRBJ1-2|TRBV12-3/TRBV12-4
CASSSVNTAGYTF
TGTGCCAGCAGTTCCGTCAACACGGCGGGCTACACCTTC
>15|.|TRBD1|TRBJ2-5|TRBV5-4
CASRYTGQGKETQYF
TGTGCCAGCAGATATACGGGACAGGGGAAAGAGACCCAGTACTTC
>15|.|.|TRBJ2-2|TRBV7-6
CASSPLGGANGELFF
TGTGCCAGCAGCCCACTAGGGGGGGCGAACGGGGAGCTGTTTTTT
>14|.|.|TRBJ1-3|TRBV12-5
CASGIDVAGNTIYF
TGTGCTAGTGGTATAGACGTGGCGGGAAACACCATATATTTT
>18|.|TRBD2|TRBJ2-1|TRBV7-3
CASSPRLAGGSSYNEQFF
TGTGCCAGCAGCCCAAGACTAGCGGGGGGGAGCTCCTACAATGAGCAGTTCTTC
>14|.|.|TRBJ1-1|TRBV2
CASSEALLRGQAFF
TGTGCCAGCAGTGAAGCGCTCCTGAGGGGACAAGCTTTCTTT
>16|.|TRBD1|TRBJ1-3|TRBV30
CAWRYKDRIAGNTIYF
TGTGCCTGGAGGTATAAGGACAGGATCGCTGGAAACACCATATATTTT
>15|.|.|TRBJ1-4|TRBV29-1
CSVELLAAANEKLFF
TGCAGCGTTGAACTTTTGGCGGCAGCCAATGAAAAACTGTTTTTT
>15|.|TRBD1|TRBJ1-5|TRBV6-6
CASSMTGDSNQPQHF
TGTGCCAGCAGTATGACAGGGGATAGCAATCAGCCCCAGCATTTT
>12|once|.|TRBJ2-5|TRBV2
CANRGREETQYF
TGTGCCAACAGGGGGAGGGAAGAGACCCAGTACTTC
>14|.|.|TRBJ1-4|TRBV28
CASNPHRFLEKLFF
TGTGCCAGCAATCCCCACAGGTTTTTGGAAAAACTGTTTTTT
>12|.|.|TRBJ2-7|TRBV18
CASSPGAYEQYF
TGTGCCAGCTCACCGGGGGCATACGAGCAGTACTTC
>13|.|.|TRBJ1-1|TRBV24-1
CATSELDGTEAFF
TGTGCCACCAGTGAGCTGGACGGCACTGAAGCTTTCTTT
>14|.|.|TRBJ1-5|TRBV6-2/TRBV6-3
CASSRLPFYQPQHF
TGTGCCAGCAGCCGCCTACCGTTTTATCAGCCCCAGCATTTT
>15|.|TRBD1|TRBJ1-2|TRBV6-5
CASSRVQTGGSGYTF
TGTGCCAGCAGTCGAGTCCAGACAGGGGGCTCTGGCTACACCTTC
>15|.|.|TRBJ2-3|TRBV6-5
CASSYGRTSTDTQYF
TGTGCCAGCAGTTACGGACGGACTAGCACAGATACGCAGTATTTT